This T cell receptor (beta chain) was observed in a study of PD-1 blockade in classical Hodgkin lymphoma. General study points: Significant TCR diversity gains by C4D1 occurred in CD4+ but not CD8+ cells.

Each of the patients experienced relapse following autologous stem cell transplantation, and their brentuximab vedotin exposure differed. Produced via immunoSEQ multiplex PCR; TCRdb's table is partial and in-frame only. The sample has 20,000 to 25,000 clones, 69% seen once. Details on this clone: Its target is unknown. This may come from a read error, since a much larger clone is one base off. The sample has other DNA sequences that encode this CDR3 too.

Germline-derived CDR1 and CDR2 are LNHDA and SQIVND (reference sequence). V was clipped by 6 bases and J by 0 bases; unmatched bases: 14. The CDR3 totals 20 residues. The rearrangement uses TRBV19 and TRBJ1-6, with 10 bases that match TRBD1. Sequences were derived from peripheral blood mononuclear cells (PBMCs), sampled at baseline. This clonotype was sampled from a human donor with classical Hodgkin lymphoma. CDR3 nucleotide sequence: TGTGCCAGTAGATCGTCATCGGGACAGGGGTTGAGCTCCTATAATTCACCCCTCCACTTT. Residues: CASRSSSGQGLSSYNSPLHF.